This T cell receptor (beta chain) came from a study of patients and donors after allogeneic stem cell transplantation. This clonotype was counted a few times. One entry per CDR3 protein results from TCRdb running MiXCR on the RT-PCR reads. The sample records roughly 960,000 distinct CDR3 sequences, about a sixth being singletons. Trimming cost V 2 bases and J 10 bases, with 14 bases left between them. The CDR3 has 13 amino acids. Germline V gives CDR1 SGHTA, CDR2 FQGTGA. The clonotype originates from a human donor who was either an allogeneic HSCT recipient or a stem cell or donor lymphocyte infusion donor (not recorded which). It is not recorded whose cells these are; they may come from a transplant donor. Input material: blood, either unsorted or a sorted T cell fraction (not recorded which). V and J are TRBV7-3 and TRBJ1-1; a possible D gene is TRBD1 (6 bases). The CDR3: CASSLAHRDAAFF. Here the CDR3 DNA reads TGTGCCAGCAGCTTAGCCCACAGGGACGCAGCTTTCTTT.